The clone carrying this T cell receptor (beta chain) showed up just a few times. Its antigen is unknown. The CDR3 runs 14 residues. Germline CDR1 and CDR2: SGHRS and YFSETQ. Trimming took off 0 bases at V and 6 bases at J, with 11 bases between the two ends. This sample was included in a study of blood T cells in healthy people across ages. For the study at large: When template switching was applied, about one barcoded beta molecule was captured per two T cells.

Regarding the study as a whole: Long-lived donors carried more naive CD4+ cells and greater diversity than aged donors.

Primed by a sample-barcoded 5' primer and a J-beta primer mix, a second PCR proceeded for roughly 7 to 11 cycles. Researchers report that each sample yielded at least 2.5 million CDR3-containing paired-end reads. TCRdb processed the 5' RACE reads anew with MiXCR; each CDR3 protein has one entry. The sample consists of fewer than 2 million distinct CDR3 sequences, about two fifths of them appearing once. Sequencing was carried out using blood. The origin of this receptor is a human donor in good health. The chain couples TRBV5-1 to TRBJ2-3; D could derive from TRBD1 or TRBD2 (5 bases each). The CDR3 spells CASSLGGNSDTQYF. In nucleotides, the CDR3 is TGCGCCAGCAGCTTGGGGGGGAATTCGGATACGCAGTATTTT.